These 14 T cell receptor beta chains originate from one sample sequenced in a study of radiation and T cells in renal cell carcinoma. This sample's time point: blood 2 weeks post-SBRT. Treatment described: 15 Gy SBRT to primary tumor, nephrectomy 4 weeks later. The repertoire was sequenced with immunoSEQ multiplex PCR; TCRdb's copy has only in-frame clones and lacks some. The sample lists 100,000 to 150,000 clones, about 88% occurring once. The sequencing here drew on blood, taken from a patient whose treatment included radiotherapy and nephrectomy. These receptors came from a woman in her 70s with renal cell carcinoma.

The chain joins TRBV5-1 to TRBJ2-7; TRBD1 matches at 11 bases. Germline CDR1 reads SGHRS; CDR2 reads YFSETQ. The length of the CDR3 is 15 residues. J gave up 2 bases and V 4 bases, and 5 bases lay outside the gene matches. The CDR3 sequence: CASSPGTGGPYEQYF. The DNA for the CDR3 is TGCGCCAGCAGCCCGGGGACAGGGGGTCCCTACGAGCAGTACTTC.

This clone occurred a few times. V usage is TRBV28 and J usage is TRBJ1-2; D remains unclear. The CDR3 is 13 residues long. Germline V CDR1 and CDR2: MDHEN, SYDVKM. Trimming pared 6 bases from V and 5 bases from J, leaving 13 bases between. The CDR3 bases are TGTGCCAGCAGCCCCTCAGGACTTTATGGCTACACCTTC. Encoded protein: CASSPSGLYGYTF.

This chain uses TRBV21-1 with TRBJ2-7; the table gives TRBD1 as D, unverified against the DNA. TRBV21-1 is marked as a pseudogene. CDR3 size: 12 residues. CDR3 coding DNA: TGTGCCAGCAGCGGACAGGGCTACGAGCAGTACTTC. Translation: CASSGQGYEQYF.

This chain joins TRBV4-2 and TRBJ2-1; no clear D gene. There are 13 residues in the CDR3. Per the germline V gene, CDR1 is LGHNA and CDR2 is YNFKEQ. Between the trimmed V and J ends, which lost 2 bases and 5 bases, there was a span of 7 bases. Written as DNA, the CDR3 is TGTGCCAGCAGCCAATGGCGGAACAATGAGCAGTTCTTC. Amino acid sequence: CASSQWRNNEQFF.

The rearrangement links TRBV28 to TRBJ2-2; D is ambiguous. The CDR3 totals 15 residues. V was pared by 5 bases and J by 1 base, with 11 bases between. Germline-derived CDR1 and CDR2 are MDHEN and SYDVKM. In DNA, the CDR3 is TGTGCCAGCAGTCCCTGGACGGTGAACACCGGGGAGCTGTTTTTT. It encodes CASSPWTVNTGELFF.

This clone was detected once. The CDR3 nucleotides read TGTGCCAGTAGTACCTTCGGAGAGACTGAAGCTTTCTTT. This encodes CASSTFGETEAFF. This chain uses TRBV19 with TRBJ1-1; D unclear. This CDR3 comprises 13 residues. In germline, CDR1 is LNHDA, CDR2 SQIVND (reference sequence). Trimming cost V 4 bases and J 5 bases, with 11 bases left between them.

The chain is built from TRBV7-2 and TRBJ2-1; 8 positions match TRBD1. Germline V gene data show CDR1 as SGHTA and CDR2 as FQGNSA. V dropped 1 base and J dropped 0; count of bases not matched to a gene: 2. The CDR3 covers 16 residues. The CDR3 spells CASSLGDRSSYNEQFF. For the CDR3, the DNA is TGTGCCAGCAGCTTAGGGGACAGGAGCTCCTACAATGAGCAGTTCTTC.

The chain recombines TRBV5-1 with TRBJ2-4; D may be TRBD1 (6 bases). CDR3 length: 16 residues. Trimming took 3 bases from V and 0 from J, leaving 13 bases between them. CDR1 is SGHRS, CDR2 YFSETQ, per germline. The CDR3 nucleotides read TGCGCCAGCAGCTCGACAGGCCAACTAGCCAAAAACATTCAGTACTTC. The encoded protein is CASSSTGQLAKNIQYF.

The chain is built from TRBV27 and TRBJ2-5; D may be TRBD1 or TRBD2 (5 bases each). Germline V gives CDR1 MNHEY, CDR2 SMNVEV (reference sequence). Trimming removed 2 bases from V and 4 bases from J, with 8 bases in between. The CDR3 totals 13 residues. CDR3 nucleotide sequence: TGTGCCAGCAGTTTAGGGACGAGAGAGACCCAGTACTTC. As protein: CASSLGTRETQYF.

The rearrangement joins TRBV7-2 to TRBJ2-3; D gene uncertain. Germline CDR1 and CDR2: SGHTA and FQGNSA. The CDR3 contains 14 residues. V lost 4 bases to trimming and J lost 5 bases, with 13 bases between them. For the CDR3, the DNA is TGTGCCAGCAGCTCCGCGCCCCGAGGAGATACGCAGTATTTT. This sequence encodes CASSSAPRGDTQYF.

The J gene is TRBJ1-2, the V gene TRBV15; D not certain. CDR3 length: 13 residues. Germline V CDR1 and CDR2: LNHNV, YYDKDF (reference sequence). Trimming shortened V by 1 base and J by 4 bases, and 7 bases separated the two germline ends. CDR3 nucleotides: TGTGCCACCAGCAGAGCTCCGAGCTATGGCTACACCTTC. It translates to CATSRAPSYGYTF. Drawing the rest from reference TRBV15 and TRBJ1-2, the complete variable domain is DAMVIQNPRYQVTQFGKPVTLSCSQTLNHNVMYWYQQKSSQAPKLLFHYYDKDFNNEADTPDNFQSRRPNTSFCFLDIRSPGLGDTAMYLCATSRAPSYGYTFGSGTRLTVV.

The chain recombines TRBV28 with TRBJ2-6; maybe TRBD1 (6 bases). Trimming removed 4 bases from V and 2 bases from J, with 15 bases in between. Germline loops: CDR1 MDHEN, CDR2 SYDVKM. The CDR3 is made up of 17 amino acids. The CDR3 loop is CASSSRQGTPGANVLTF. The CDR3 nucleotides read TGTGCCAGCAGTTCACGGCAGGGGACCCCTGGGGCCAACGTCCTGACTTTC.

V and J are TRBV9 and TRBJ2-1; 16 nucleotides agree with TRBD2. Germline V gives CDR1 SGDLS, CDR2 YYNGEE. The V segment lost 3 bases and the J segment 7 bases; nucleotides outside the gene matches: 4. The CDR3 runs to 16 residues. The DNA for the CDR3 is TGTGCCAGCAGCGGAACGGGACTAGCGGGGGGGAATGAGCAGTTCTTC. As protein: CASSGTGLAGGNEQFF.

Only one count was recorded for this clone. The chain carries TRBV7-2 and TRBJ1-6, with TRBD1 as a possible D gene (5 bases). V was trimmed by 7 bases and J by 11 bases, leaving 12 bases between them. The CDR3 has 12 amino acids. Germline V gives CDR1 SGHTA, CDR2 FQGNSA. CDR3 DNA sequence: TGTGCCAGCACCCAGGGCGTGCCACCCCTCCACTTT. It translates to CASTQGVPPLHF.